The 27 T cell receptor beta chains presented below share a single source sample, sequenced in a study of blood T cell repertoires in COVID-19 (dated by TCRdb to about 2020). The library was built by means of the immunoSEQ multiplex PCR assay. Not all clones reach the TCRdb copy of this immuneACCESS table, which keeps in-frame sequences only. Checked studies attribute under half of the gap to unresolved V genes and leave the rest unexplained. This sample lists about 200,000 clones; about 89% were detected once. The biggest ten clones account for approximately 6.7% of the sample. Sequences were obtained from peripheral blood. The receptors derive from a man aged 40-49 years with acute or convalescent COVID-19.

The V gene is TRBV19, the J gene TRBJ2-1, with 15 positions matching TRBD2. Germline V gives CDR1 LNHDA, CDR2 SQIVND (reference sequence). CDR3 length equals 17 residues. V shed 8 bases, J shed 4 bases, and the junction held 9 bases outside the gene matches. Here the CDR3 reads CASCHTGTSGGYNEQFF. For the CDR3, the DNA is TGTGCCAGTTGCCACACCGGGACTAGCGGGGGGTACAATGAGCAGTTCTTC.

V gene TRBV6-6 combines with J gene TRBJ1-4; TRBD1 matches at 9 bases. Germline V CDR1 and CDR2: MNHNY, SVGAGI (reference sequence). V trimming: 6 bases; J trimming: 8 bases; junction bases outside the gene matches: 13. CDR3 length: 16 amino acids. In nucleotides, the CDR3 is TGTGCCAGCAGCCAGGGACAGGGTCAATCTTTGGAAAAACTGTTTTTT. Residues: CASSQGQGQSLEKLFF.

CDR3 in DNA: TGTGCCAGCAGCTTAGCGTATTCAGTTAAAGAGACCCAGTACTTC. This gives the protein CASSLAYSVKETQYF. V usage is TRBV11-1 and J usage is TRBJ2-5, with D unresolved. Trimming stripped 0 bases from V and 3 bases from J, with 11 bases between. The CDR3 extends over 15 amino acids. CDR1 and CDR2 (germline): SGHAT, FQDESV (reference sequence).

The genes are TRBV28 and TRBJ2-1, with D tentatively TRBD1 (5 bases). Deletions cut 5 bases from V and 5 bases from J, with 10 bases between. The germline V gene encodes CDR1 MDHEN and CDR2 SYDVKM. CDR3 length: 13 residues. CDR3 region: CASSGGHHNEQFF. The CDR3 nucleotides read TGTGCCAGCAGTGGCGGACATCACAATGAGCAGTTCTTC.

The chain uses TRBV27 and TRBJ1-5; D gene ambiguous. Trimming shortened V by 4 bases and J by 0 bases, and 4 bases separated the two germline ends. The CDR3 contains 13 residues. The germline V gene encodes CDR1 MNHEY and CDR2 SMNVEV (reference sequence). The DNA for the CDR3 is TGTGCCAGCAGTTCCTCTAGCAATCAGCCCCAGCATTTT. It yields the protein CASSSSSNQPQHF.

The J gene is TRBJ1-4, the V gene TRBV7-9; 10 nucleotides match TRBD1. Germline CDR1 SEHNR, CDR2 FQNEAQ (reference sequence). The CDR3 totals 16 residues. Germline trimming cut 5 bases from V and 4 bases from J; bases unmatched to any gene: 7. This CDR3 reads CASSIRQGADNEKLFF. CDR3 in DNA: TGTGCCAGCAGCATCCGACAGGGGGCAGATAATGAAAAACTGTTTTTT.

This chain connects TRBV19 to TRBJ2-2; 9 bases are a match to TRBD1. The CDR3 sequence is 17 residues long. V shed 3 bases and J 3 bases; nucleotides not matched to a gene: 8. Germline assignment: CDR1 LNHDA and CDR2 SQIVND (reference sequence). CDR3 in amino acids: CASSIGRGTGYTGELFF. CDR3 coding DNA: TGTGCCAGTAGTATCGGTCGGGGGACAGGGTACACCGGGGAGCTGTTTTTT.

V and J are TRBV12-5 and TRBJ2-3; 9 bases align to TRBD2. The CDR3 loop spans 13 amino acids. CDR1 is LGHNT and CDR2 is FRNRAP in the germline V gene. V lost 5 bases, J lost 8 bases, and 5 bases stayed unmatched. The CDR3 is CASGPSGVGTQYF. The CDR3 DNA reads as TGTGCTAGTGGTCCTAGCGGGGTAGGTACGCAGTATTTT.

This rearrangement joins TRBV6-5 to TRBJ1-2, with 8 bases lining up with TRBD1. V was clipped by 6 bases and J by 3 bases; unmatched bases: 3. This CDR3 contains 13 residues. The germline CDR1 and CDR2 sequences are MNHEY and SVGAGI. CDR3 in amino acids: CASRPGQDYGYTF. The CDR3 DNA is TGTGCCAGCAGGCCGGGACAGGACTATGGCTACACCTTC.

The J gene is TRBJ1-5, the V gene TRBV6-2 or TRBV6-3; D unresolved. The V end was cut by 5 bases, the J end by 6 bases, with 8 bases between. The CDR3 contains 12 residues. The germline gives CDR1 MNHEY, CDR2 SVGEGT. The CDR3 region has the DNA TGTGCCAGCAGTCAACCGGGTCAGCCCCAGCATTTT. Its protein is CASSQPGQPQHF.

The chain is built from TRBV19 and TRBJ2-2; D possibly corresponds to TRBD1 (6 bases). V was trimmed by 2 bases and J by 5 bases, leaving 12 bases between them. CDR3 length equals 15 residues. Germline lookup yields CDR1 LNHDA and CDR2 SQIVND (reference sequence). Here the CDR3 reads CASSILQGRTGELFF. DNA of the CDR3: TGTGCCAGTAGTATATTACAGGGTAGAACCGGGGAGCTGTTTTTT.

The genes are TRBV12-5 and TRBJ2-3; 9 nucleotides align to TRBD2. V lost 2 bases to trimming and J lost 0 bases; unmatched junction nucleotides: 9. The germline CDR1 and CDR2 sequences are LGHNT and FRNRAP. The CDR3 has 18 amino acids. The CDR3 spells CASGLPPSSGASTDTQYF. The CDR3 nucleotides read TGTGCTAGTGGTTTGCCCCCCTCTAGCGGGGCTAGCACAGATACGCAGTATTTT.

This rearrangement joins TRBV29-1 to TRBJ1-1; 7 nucleotides match TRBD1. Germline V CDR1 and CDR2: SQVTM, ANQGSEA. The junction had 7 bases not matched to a gene; V was cut back by 5 bases and J by 7 bases. The CDR3 totals 12 residues. The CDR3 loop is CSVSGTGVEAFF. For the CDR3, the DNA is TGCAGCGTTTCCGGTACAGGGGTTGAAGCTTTCTTT.

This clone was detected only a few times. The CDR3 loop reads CAWSGGGTEAFF. In DNA form, the CDR3 reads TGTGCCTGGAGCGGGGGAGGCACTGAAGCTTTCTTT. The chain combines TRBV30 with TRBJ1-1; D is perhaps TRBD1 (5 bases). CDR1 and CDR2 from the germline V gene are GTSNPN and SVGIG (reference sequence). V lost 3 bases and J 4 bases, leaving 9 bases between the germline ends. The CDR3 is 12 residues long.

V is TRBV4-1 and J is TRBJ1-2, with TRBD1 as a possible D gene (5 bases). Germline V gives CDR1 MGHRA, CDR2 YSYEKL. The CDR3 totals 15 residues. Trimming took off 2 bases at V and 9 bases at J, with 19 bases between the two ends. The CDR3 DNA follows: TGCGCCAGCAGCCAACGCACCCTGGACAATTACAGCTACACCTTC. This codes for CASSQRTLDNYSYTF.

The rearrangement uses TRBV30 and TRBJ1-2, with 9 bases matching TRBD1. After removal of 3 bases from V and 4 bases from J, the junction contained 3 bases not matched to a gene. This CDR3 region has 13 residues. Germline values: CDR1 GTSNPN, CDR2 SVGIG (reference sequence). CDR3 protein: CAWRETGGYGYTF. The CDR3 region has the DNA TGTGCCTGGAGGGAGACAGGGGGCTATGGCTACACCTTC.

This rearrangement joins TRBV4-1 to TRBJ2-5, with 7 nucleotides matching TRBD1. CDR1 is MGHRA, CDR2 YSYEKL, per germline. The CDR3 is made up of 16 amino acids. Trimming cost V 0 bases and J 4 bases; bases outside gene matches: 8. CDR3 nucleotide sequence: TGCGCCAGCAGCCAAGAAGGACAGGTGGGTCGAGAGACCCAGTACTTC. Its protein product is CASSQEGQVGRETQYF.

The J gene is TRBJ1-2, the V gene TRBV5-4; a weak D match, TRBD1 (6 bases). The V and J ends lost 5 bases and 5 bases respectively, with 22 bases between them. Germline V gene data show CDR1 as SGHNT and CDR2 as YYREEE (reference sequence). The CDR3 has 16 residues. The CDR3 DNA is TGTGCCAGCAGGCCTAGTGAGGGGGTCGGATTATATGGCTACACCTTC. Its protein product is CASRPSEGVGLYGYTF.

The rearrangement links TRBV20-1 to TRBJ2-7; D might be TRBD1 (5 bases). This CDR3 spans 10 amino acids. The V gene's germline CDR1 is DFQATT and CDR2 SNEGSKA (reference sequence). CDR3 DNA sequence: TGCAGGCTCCCTAGGGGCGAGCAGTACTTC. This encodes CRLPRGEQYF.

The rearrangement links TRBV5-1 to TRBJ1-1, with D tentatively TRBD1 (6 bases). Germline values: CDR1 SGHRS, CDR2 YFSETQ. CDR3 length: 14 residues. The V end was cut by 0 bases, the J end by 4 bases, with 10 bases between. The CDR3 sequence: CASSLDRVTTEAFF. The CDR3 DNA is TGCGCCAGCAGCTTGGACAGGGTAACCACTGAAGCTTTCTTT.

This chain connects TRBV9 to TRBJ1-2, with D possibly being TRBD1 (5 bases). Per the germline V gene, CDR1 is SGDLS and CDR2 is YYNGEE. The CDR3 consists of 13 residues. V was clipped by 0 bases and J by 7 bases, with 10 bases between them. The CDR3 reads CASSVVGGGGYTF. CDR3 DNA sequence: TGTGCCAGCAGCGTAGTGGGGGGAGGTGGCTACACCTTC. The full variable domain, with the rest looked up from reference TRBV9 and TRBJ1-2, is DSGVTQTPKHLITATGQRVTLRCSPRSGDLSVYWYQQSLDQGLQFLIQYYNGEERAKGNILERFSAQQFPDLHSELNLSSLELGDSALYFCASSVVGGGGYTFGSGTRLTVV.

To note about this clone: Within the sample, other DNA sequences also encode this same CDR3. CDR3 coding DNA: TGTGCCAGTAGTCCCCGGACAGGGATGAACACTGAAGCTTTCTTT. This sequence encodes CASSPRTGMNTEAFF. J is TRBJ1-1 and V is TRBV19; 8 positions agree with TRBD1. Germline loops: CDR1 LNHDA, CDR2 SQIVND (reference sequence). The CDR3 is 15 residues long. With V trimmed by 5 bases and J by 0 bases, 5 bases remained unmatched.

This chain joins TRBV21-1 and TRBJ1-3. TRBV21-1 is a listed pseudogene. This CDR3 contains 13 residues. CDR3 in DNA: TGTGCCCTCGGGGTCTACTCTGGAAACACCATATATTTT. Protein product: CALGVYSGNTIYF.

The chain couples TRBV6-5 to TRBJ1-5; 10 nucleotides agree with TRBD1. In germline, CDR1 is MNHEY, CDR2 SVGAGI. V gave up 6 bases and J gave up 1 base; unmatched junction bases: 3. This CDR3 is built from 15 residues. CDR3 bases: TGTGCCAGCAGCGGGACAGGGGCGAGCAATCAGCCCCAGCATTTT. It yields the protein CASSGTGASNQPQHF.

In this sample, this clone turned up once. This chain joins TRBV2 and TRBJ2-3; 10 bases agree with TRBD2. CDR3 length equals 14 residues. The ends lost 11 bases at V and 3 bases at J; junction bases unmatched: 8. CDR1 is SNHLY and CDR2 is FYNNEI in the germline V gene. The CDR3 coding sequence is TGTGCCGGAAAACCTAGCGGGAGTACAGATACGCAGTATTTT. It encodes CAGKPSGSTDTQYF.

DNA of the CDR3: TGTGCCAGCAGCTCCGGTGACAGGGCCAACACTGAAGCTTTCTTT. As protein: CASSSGDRANTEAFF. This chain links TRBV11-2 with TRBJ1-1; 7 nucleotides line up with TRBD1. Germline values: CDR1 SGHAT, CDR2 FQNNGV. The CDR3 consists of 15 residues. V shed 4 bases and J 2 bases; nucleotides not matched to a gene: 7.

The rearrangement links TRBV11-1 to TRBJ2-1, with D possibly being TRBD1 (6 bases). Trimming removed 5 bases from V and 6 bases from J, with 8 bases in between. Germline V gene lookup returns CDR1 SGHAT and CDR2 FQDESV (reference sequence). The CDR3 covers 12 residues. CDR3: CASSEQGNEQFF. The CDR3, as DNA: TGTGCCAGCAGCGAACAGGGCAATGAGCAGTTCTTC.